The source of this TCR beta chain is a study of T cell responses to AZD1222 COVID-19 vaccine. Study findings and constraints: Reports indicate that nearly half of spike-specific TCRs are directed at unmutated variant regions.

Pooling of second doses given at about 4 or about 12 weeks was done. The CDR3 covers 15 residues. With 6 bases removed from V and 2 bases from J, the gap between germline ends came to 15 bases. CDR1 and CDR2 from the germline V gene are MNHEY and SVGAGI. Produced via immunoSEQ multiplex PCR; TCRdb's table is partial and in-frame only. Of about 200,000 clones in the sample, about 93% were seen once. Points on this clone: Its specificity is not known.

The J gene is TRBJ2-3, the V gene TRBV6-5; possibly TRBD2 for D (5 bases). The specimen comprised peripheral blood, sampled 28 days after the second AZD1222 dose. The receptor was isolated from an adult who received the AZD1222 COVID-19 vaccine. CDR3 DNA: TGTGCCAGCAGCCGGGATCCCCGAGACACAGATACGCAGTATTTT. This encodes CASSRDPRDTDTQYF.